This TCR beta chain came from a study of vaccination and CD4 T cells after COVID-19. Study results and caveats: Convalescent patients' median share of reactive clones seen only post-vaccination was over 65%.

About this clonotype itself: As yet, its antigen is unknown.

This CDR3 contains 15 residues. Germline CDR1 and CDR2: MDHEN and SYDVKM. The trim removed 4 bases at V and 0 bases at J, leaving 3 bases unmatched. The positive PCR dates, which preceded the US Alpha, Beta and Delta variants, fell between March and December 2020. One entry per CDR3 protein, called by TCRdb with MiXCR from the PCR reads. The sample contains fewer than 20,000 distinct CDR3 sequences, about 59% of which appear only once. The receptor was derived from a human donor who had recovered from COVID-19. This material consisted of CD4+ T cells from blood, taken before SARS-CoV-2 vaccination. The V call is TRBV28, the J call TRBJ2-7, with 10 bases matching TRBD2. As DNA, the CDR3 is TGTGCCAGCAGTTCCCCTAGCGGGGGCTCCTACGAGCAGTACTTC. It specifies CASSSPSGGSYEQYF.